These 19 T cell receptor beta chains were sequenced from one sample in a study of shared clonotypes between healthy human individuals. Repertoires were generated with immunoSEQ multiplex PCR, while TCRdb's copy carries only in-frame clones and drops some. Of 450,000 to 600,000 clones in the sample, 70% to 80% are singletons; the top ten hold 10% to 15%. Material for sequencing was PBMCs. The receptors here all came from a middle-aged woman in good health. Some clones in this sample may be carry-over from other donors' samples.

A few counts support this clone. The chain has TRBV4-2 and TRBJ1-4, with D maybe TRBD1 (6 bases). The length of the CDR3 is 16 residues. Germline V gene lookup returns CDR1 LGHNA and CDR2 YNFKEQ. Trimming took 0 bases from V and 7 from J, leaving 15 bases between them. CDR3 loop: CASSQESGEGFEKLFF. CDR3 sequence (DNA): TGTGCCAGCAGCCAAGAGTCAGGGGAGGGATTTGAAAAACTGTTTTTT.

This chain connects TRBV19 to TRBJ2-2; D gene uncertain. Germline V gene data show CDR1 as LNHDA and CDR2 as SQIVND (reference sequence). The CDR3 has 16 residues. The V end was cut by 1 base, the J end by 4 bases, with 13 bases between. CDR3 residues: CASSIGRGSGTGELFF. The DNA for the CDR3 is TGTGCCAGTAGTATAGGGAGAGGTTCGGGCACCGGGGAGCTGTTTTTT.

This chain connects TRBV7-8 to TRBJ2-7, with TRBD1 identical over 8 bases. V shed 6 bases, J shed 7 bases, and the junction held 11 bases outside the gene matches. Germline loops: CDR1 SGHVS, CDR2 FQNEAQ. The length of the CDR3 is 14 residues. CDR3 DNA: TGTGCCAGCAGACAAACCCAGGGGGCGTGGGAGCAGTACTTC. Residues: CASRQTQGAWEQYF.

This chain links TRBV7-9 with TRBJ2-1; 7 bases map to TRBD2. Germline trimming cut 5 bases from V and 6 bases from J; bases unmatched to any gene: 16. This CDR3 is 17 amino acids long. CDR1 SEHNR and CDR2 FQNEAQ come from the germline V gene (reference sequence). The CDR3 DNA is TGTGCCAGCAGCAGGTACGGGGGGTCTTTCACAACCAATGAGCAGTTCTTC. Translated: CASSRYGGSFTTNEQFF.

The V gene is TRBV18, the J gene TRBJ1-1; a weak D match, TRBD1 (5 bases). Germline-derived CDR1 and CDR2 are KGHSH and LQKENI. Trimming shortened V by 4 bases and J by 1 base, and 7 bases separated the two germline ends. The CDR3 contains 13 residues. CDR3 bases: TGTGCCAGCTCACGGGACGAGAACACTGAAGCTTTCTTT. Protein product: CASSRDENTEAFF.

This chain joins TRBV14 and TRBJ2-5; D is ambiguous. This CDR3 contains 16 residues. Trimming left V 0 bases short and J 2 bases short, with 13 bases between. From germline, CDR1 is SGHDN and CDR2 FVKESK. CDR3 loop: CASSQEGSCPQETQYF. Here the CDR3 DNA reads TGTGCCAGCAGCCAAGAGGGAAGTTGTCCTCAAGAGACCCAGTACTTC. Drawing the rest from reference TRBV14 and TRBJ2-5, the complete variable domain is EAGVTQFPSHSVIEKGQTVTLRCDPISGHDNLYWYRRVMGKEIKFLLHFVKESKQDESGMPNNRFLAERTGGTYSTLKVQPAELEDSGVYFCASSQEGSCPQETQYFGPGTRLLVL.

Turning to this clone: Only one base separates this from a far larger clonotype, so it likely reflects a read error. This chain connects TRBV30 to TRBJ1-3; D uncertain. V shed 6 bases and J shed 5 bases, with 14 bases lying between them. The CDR3 runs 13 residues. Germline V gene data show CDR1 as GTSNPN and CDR2 as SVGIG (reference sequence). As DNA, the CDR3 is TGTGCCTGCCACCGCGGTTCTAGAAACACCATATATTTT. Translation: CACHRGSRNTIYF.

V usage is TRBV14 and J usage is TRBJ2-7; 8 bases are shared with TRBD2. The CDR3 is 14 residues long. Germline CDR1 and CDR2: SGHDN and FVKESK. J lost 7 bases, V lost 0 bases, and 5 bases had no gene match. CDR3: CASSQDGRAKEQYF. The CDR3 DNA follows: TGTGCCAGCAGCCAAGACGGGAGGGCCAAGGAGCAGTACTTC.

The rearrangement joins TRBV28 to TRBJ2-7, with 10 bases identical to TRBD2. This CDR3 region has 14 residues. The trim removed 6 bases at V and 5 bases at J, leaving 7 bases unmatched. Germline CDR1 reads MDHEN; CDR2 reads SYDVKM. CDR3 sequence reads: CASRRAGGRHEQYF. CDR3 DNA: TGTGCCAGCAGACGAGCGGGAGGGCGGCACGAGCAGTACTTC.

V and J are TRBV5-4 and TRBJ2-3; 8 bases fit TRBD1. The V gene's germline CDR1 is SGHNT and CDR2 YYREEE (reference sequence). V dropped 4 bases and J dropped 13; count of bases not matched to a gene: 8. The CDR3 sequence is 12 residues long. This CDR3 reads CASSQQGGKKYF. CDR3 nucleotide sequence: TGTGCCAGCAGCCAACAGGGGGGTAAGAAGTATTTT.

V gene TRBV11-2 combines with J gene TRBJ2-5; D is tentatively TRBD1 or TRBD2 (5 bases each). The germline V gene encodes CDR1 SGHAT and CDR2 FQNNGV. Trimming left V 5 bases short and J 5 bases short, with 15 bases between. The CDR3 is 14 amino acids. The CDR3 DNA follows: TGTGCCAGCAGCCTAGGGACGGGGAGTGAGACCCAGTACTTC. Amino acids: CASSLGTGSETQYF.

This rearrangement joins TRBV30 to TRBJ2-1; either TRBD1 or TRBD2 may supply D (5 bases each). The CDR3 covers 14 residues. V was clipped by 2 bases and J by 1 base, with 9 bases between them. Germline assignment: CDR1 GTSNPN and CDR2 SVGIG (reference sequence). The CDR3 spells CAWSMGESYNEQFF. The CDR3 DNA is TGTGCCTGGAGTATGGGGGAGTCCTACAATGAGCAGTTCTTC.

The CDR3 nucleotides are TGCAGCGTAGGACTAGCGGGAGGTCGGGATGAGCAGTTCTTC. Amino acids: CSVGLAGGRDEQFF. The chain carries TRBV29-1 and TRBJ2-1; 14 bases match TRBD2. Germline CDR1 and CDR2: SQVTM and ANQGSEA. V lost 6 bases and J lost 8; bases outside the gene matches: 6. The CDR3 runs to 14 residues.

The chain joins TRBV30 to TRBJ2-7; tentative D call: TRBD2 (5 bases). The CDR3 covers 14 residues. The germline gives CDR1 GTSNPN, CDR2 SVGIG (reference sequence). The germline V and J ends were trimmed by 3 bases and 2 bases, with 14 bases remaining between them. CDR3 DNA: TGTGCCTGGAGAAAAGCGGTAGTGACCTACGAGCAGTACTTC. This sequence encodes CAWRKAVVTYEQYF.

V and J are TRBV2 and TRBJ2-7; TRBD2 might be the D (7 bases). The V gene lost 7 bases and the J gene lost 12 bases, with 31 bases spanning the gap. This CDR3 region has 16 residues. Per the germline V gene, CDR1 is SNHLY and CDR2 is FYNNEI. In DNA, the CDR3 is TGTGCCAGCACGGATTTCCTCCGGGACAAAAATAGCGGGCGGTACTTC. Protein sequence: CASTDFLRDKNSGRYF. Supplemented by reference TRBV2 and TRBJ2-7, the full variable domain reads EPEVTQTPSHQVTQMGQEVILRCVPISNHLYFYWYRQILGQKVEFLVSFYNNEISEKSEIFDDQFSVERPDGSNFTLKIRSTKLEDSAMYFCASTDFLRDKNSGRYFGPGTRLTVT.

This clone was counted only a few times. The CDR3 protein is CAISRQGENTEAFF. The CDR3 nucleotides are TGTGCCATCAGTAGACAGGGGGAGAACACTGAAGCTTTCTTT. The V gene is TRBV10-3, the J gene TRBJ1-1; TRBD1 aligns across 9 bases. J gave up 1 base and V 5 bases, and 2 bases lay outside the gene matches. CDR3 size: 14 residues. From germline, CDR1 is ENHRY and CDR2 SYGVKD.

This chain connects TRBV5-1 to TRBJ2-7; 7 nucleotides line up with TRBD2. The CDR3 is 15 amino acids. Trimming removed 0 bases from V and 5 bases from J; junction bases left unmatched: 8. In germline, CDR1 is SGHRS, CDR2 YFSETQ. CDR3 DNA: TGCGCCAGCAGCTTGGCGGCGGGAGTGGTCCACGAGCAGTACTTC. Protein product: CASSLAAGVVHEQYF.

This clone was detected once. This chain connects TRBV6-6 to TRBJ2-7; 12 bases match TRBD1. Germline lookup yields CDR1 MNHNY and CDR2 SVGAGI (reference sequence). J was trimmed by 6 bases and V by 2 bases; bases with no gene match: 5. The CDR3 length is 15 residues. This CDR3 is CASSYPGQGASEQYF. The CDR3 DNA reads TGTGCCAGCAGTTACCCGGGACAGGGGGCCTCCGAGCAGTACTTC.

The gene calls are TRBV5-6 and TRBJ2-1; TRBD2 agrees at 10 bases. V shed 0 bases, J shed 7 bases, and the junction held 4 bases outside the gene matches. Germline V gene lookup returns CDR1 SGHDT and CDR2 YYEEEE. This CDR3 is 15 amino acids long. The CDR3 reads CASSLGLAGVNEQFF. In DNA, the CDR3 is TGTGCCAGCAGCTTGGGGCTAGCGGGAGTGAATGAGCAGTTCTTC.